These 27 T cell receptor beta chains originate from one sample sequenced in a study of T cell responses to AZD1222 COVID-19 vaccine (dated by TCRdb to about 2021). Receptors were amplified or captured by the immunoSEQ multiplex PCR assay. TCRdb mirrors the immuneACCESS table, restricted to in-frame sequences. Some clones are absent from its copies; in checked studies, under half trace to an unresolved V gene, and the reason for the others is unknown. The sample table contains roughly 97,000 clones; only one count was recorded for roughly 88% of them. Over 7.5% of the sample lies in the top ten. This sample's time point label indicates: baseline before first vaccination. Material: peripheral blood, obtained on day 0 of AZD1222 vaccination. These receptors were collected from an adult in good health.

CDR3: CAISRGTESQETQYF. CDR3 DNA: TGTGCCATCAGCCGAGGGACAGAAAGTCAAGAGACCCAGTACTTC. This chain joins TRBV10-3 and TRBJ2-5; 7 positions agree with TRBD1. The trim removed 6 bases at V and 2 bases at J, leaving 9 bases unmatched. Per germline, CDR1 ENHRY and CDR2 SYGVKD. This CDR3 spans 15 amino acids.

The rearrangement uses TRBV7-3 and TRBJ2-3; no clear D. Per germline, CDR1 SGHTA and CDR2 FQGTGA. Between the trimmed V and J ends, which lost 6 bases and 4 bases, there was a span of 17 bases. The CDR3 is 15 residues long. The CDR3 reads CASRPKNNFPDTQYF. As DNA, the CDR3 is TGTGCCAGCAGGCCCAAGAACAATTTTCCAGATACGCAGTATTTT.

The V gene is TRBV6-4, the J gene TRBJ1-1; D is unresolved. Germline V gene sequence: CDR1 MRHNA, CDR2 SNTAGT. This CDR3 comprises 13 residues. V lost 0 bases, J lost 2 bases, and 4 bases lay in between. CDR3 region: CASSDSANTEAFF. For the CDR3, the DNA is TGTGCCAGCAGTGACTCGGCAAACACTGAAGCTTTCTTT.

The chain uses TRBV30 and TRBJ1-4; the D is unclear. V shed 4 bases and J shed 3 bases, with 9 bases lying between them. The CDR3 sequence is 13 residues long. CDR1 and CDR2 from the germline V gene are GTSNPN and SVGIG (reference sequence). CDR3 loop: CAWNAIANEKLFF. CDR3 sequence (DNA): TGTGCCTGGAACGCTATAGCTAATGAAAAACTGTTTTTT.

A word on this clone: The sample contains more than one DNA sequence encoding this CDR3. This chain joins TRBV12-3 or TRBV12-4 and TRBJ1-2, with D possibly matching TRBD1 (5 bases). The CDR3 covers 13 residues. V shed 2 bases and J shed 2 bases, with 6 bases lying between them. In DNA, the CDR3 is TGTGCCAGCAGTTTACGGGGGAACTATGGCTACACCTTC. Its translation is CASSLRGNYGYTF.

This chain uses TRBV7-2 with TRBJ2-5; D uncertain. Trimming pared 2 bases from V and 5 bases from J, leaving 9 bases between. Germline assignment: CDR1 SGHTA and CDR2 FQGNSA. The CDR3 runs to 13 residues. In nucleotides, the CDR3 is TGTGCCAGCAGCTTAAACCCATCGGAGACCCAGTACTTC. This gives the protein CASSLNPSETQYF.

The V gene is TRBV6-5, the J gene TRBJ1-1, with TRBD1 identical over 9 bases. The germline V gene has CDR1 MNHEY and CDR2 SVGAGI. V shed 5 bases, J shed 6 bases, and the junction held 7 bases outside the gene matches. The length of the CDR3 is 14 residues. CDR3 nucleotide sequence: TGTGCCAGCAGTCTTCGGGACAGGGATCCTGAAGCTTTCTTT. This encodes CASSLRDRDPEAFF.

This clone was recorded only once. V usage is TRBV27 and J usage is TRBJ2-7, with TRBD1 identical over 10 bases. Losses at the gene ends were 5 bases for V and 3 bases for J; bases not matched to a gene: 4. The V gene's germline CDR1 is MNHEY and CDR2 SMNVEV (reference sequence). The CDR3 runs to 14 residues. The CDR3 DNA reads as TGTGCCAGCAGTCCGGACAGGGGGATCTACGAGCAGTACTTC. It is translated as CASSPDRGIYEQYF.

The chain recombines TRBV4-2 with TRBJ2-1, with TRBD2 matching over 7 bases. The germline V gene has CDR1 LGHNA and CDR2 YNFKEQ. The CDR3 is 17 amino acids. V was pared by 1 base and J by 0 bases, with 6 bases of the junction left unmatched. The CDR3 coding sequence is TGTGCCAGCAGCCAAGTCGCCTCGGGGGGCTCCTACAATGAGCAGTTCTTC. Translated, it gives CASSQVASGGSYNEQFF.

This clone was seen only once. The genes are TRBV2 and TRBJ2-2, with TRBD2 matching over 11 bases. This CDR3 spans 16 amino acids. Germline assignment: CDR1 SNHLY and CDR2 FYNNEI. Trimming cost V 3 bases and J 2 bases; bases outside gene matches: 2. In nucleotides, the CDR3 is TGTGCCAGCAGTGAGACTAGCGGGGCAAACACCGGGGAGCTGTTTTTT. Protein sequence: CASSETSGANTGELFF. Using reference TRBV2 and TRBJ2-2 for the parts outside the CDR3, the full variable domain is EPEVTQTPSHQVTQMGQEVILRCVPISNHLYFYWYRQILGQKVEFLVSFYNNEISEKSEIFDDQFSVERPDGSNFTLKIRSTKLEDSAMYFCASSETSGANTGELFFGEGSRLTVL.

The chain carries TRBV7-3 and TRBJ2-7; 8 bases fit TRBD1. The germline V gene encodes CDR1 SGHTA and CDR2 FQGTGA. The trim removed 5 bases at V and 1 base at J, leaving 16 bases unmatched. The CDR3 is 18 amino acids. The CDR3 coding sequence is TGTGCCAGCAGCCCCTACCACGACAGGGGACCCCCATCCTACGAGCAGTACTTC. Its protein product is CASSPYHDRGPPSYEQYF.

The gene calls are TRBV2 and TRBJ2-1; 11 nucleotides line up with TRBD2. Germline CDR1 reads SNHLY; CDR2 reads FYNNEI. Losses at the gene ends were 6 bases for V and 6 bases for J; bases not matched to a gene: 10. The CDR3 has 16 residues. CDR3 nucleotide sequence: TGTGCCAGCAGGAACGAAAGGACTAGCGGGTCCAATGAGCAGTTCTTC. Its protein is CASRNERTSGSNEQFF.

This CDR3 is CASSISGSSYNEQFF. CDR3 coding DNA: TGTGCCAGCAGCATCAGCGGTAGCTCCTACAATGAGCAGTTCTTC. The J gene is TRBJ2-1, the V gene TRBV7-2, with a possible D match to TRBD2 (5 bases). Germline lookup yields CDR1 SGHTA and CDR2 FQGNSA. This CDR3 spans 15 amino acids. Trimming cost V 5 bases and J 0 bases, with 11 bases left between them.

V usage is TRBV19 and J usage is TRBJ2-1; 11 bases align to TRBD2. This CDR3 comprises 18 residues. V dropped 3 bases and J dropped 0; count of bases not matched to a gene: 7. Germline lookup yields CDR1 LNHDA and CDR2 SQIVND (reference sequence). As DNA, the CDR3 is TGTGCCAGTAGTATTGGAACTAGCGGGGGACTCTCCTACAATGAGCAGTTCTTC. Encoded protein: CASSIGTSGGLSYNEQFF.

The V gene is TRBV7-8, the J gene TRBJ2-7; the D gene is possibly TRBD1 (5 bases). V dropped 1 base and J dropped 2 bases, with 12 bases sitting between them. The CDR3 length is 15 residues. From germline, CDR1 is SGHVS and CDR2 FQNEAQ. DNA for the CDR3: TGTGCCAGCAGCTTAGTGGCAGGGAAAACCTACGAGCAGTACTTC. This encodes CASSLVAGKTYEQYF.

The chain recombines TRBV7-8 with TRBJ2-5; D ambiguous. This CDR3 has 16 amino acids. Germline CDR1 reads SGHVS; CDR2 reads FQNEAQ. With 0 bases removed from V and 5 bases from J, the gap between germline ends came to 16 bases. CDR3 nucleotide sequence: TGTGCCAGCAGCTTAGCGTCGTCGTTGGGAATCGAGACCCAGTACTTC. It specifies CASSLASSLGIETQYF. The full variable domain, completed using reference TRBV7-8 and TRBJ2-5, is GAGVSQSPRYKVAKRGQDVALRCDPISGHVSLFWYQQALGQGPEFLTYFQNEAQLDKSGLPSDRFFAERPEGSVSTLKIQRTQQEDSAVYLCASSLASSLGIETQYFGPGTRLLVL.

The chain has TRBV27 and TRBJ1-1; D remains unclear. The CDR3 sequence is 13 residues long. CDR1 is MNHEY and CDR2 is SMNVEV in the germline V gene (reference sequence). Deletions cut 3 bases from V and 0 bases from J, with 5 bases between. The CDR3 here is CASSFEVNTEAFF. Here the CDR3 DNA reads TGTGCCAGCAGTTTCGAGGTGAACACTGAAGCTTTCTTT.

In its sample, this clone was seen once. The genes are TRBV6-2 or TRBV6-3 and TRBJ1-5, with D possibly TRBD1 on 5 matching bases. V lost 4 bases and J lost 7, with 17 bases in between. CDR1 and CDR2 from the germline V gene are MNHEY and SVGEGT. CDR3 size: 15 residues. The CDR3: CASSSRMGGEQPQHF. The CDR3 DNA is TGTGCCAGCAGTTCCCGGATGGGGGGTGAACAGCCCCAGCATTTT.

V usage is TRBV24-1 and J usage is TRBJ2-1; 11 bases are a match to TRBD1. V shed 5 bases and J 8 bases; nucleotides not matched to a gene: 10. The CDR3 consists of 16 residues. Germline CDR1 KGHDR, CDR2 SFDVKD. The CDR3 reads CATSGPGTGGFDEQFF. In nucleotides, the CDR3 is TGTGCCACCAGTGGGCCAGGGACAGGGGGGTTCGATGAGCAGTTCTTC.

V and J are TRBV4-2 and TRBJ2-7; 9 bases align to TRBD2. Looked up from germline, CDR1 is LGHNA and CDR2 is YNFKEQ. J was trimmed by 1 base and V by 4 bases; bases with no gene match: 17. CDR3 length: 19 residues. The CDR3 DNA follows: TGTGCCAGCAGCCCAAAGGGCAGGGCGTCTAGCGGGACTTCCTACGAGCAGTACTTC. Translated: CASSPKGRASSGTSYEQYF.

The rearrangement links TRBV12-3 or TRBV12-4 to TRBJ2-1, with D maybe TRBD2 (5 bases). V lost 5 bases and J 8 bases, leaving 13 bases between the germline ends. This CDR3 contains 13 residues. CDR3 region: CASSPGVWDEQFF. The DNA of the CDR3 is TGTGCCAGCAGTCCCGGGGTCTGGGATGAGCAGTTCTTC.

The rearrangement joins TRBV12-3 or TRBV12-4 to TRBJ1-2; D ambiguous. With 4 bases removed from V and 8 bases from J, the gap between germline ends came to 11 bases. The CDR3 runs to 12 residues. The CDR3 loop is CASSYFTEGYTF. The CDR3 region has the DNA TGTGCCAGCAGTTACTTTACAGAGGGCTACACCTTC.

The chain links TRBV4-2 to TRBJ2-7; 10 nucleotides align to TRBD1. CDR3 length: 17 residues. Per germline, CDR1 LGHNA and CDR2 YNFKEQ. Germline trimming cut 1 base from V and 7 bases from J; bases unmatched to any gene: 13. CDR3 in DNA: TGTGCCAGCAGCCAAGTCAAACGGACAGGGGGATTTGGGGAGCAGTACTTC. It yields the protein CASSQVKRTGGFGEQYF.

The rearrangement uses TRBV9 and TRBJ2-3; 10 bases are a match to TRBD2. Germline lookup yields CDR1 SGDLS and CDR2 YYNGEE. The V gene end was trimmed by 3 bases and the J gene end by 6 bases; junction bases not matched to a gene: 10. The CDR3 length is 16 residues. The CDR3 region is CASSAGLAEKGDTQYF. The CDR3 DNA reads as TGTGCCAGCAGCGCTGGACTAGCGGAGAAGGGGGATACGCAGTATTTT.

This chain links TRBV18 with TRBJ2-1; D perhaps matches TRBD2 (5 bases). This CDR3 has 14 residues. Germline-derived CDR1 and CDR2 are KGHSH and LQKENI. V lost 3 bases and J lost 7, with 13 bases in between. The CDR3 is CASSPPVGRNEQFF. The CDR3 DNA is TGTGCCAGCTCACCGCCGGTGGGGAGAAATGAGCAGTTCTTC.

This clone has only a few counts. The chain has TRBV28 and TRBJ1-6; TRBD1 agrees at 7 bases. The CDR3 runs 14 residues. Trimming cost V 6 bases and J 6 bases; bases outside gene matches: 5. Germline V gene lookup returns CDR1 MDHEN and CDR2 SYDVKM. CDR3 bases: TGTGCCAGCAGGACAGGGTTTCGTAATTCACCCCTCCACTTT. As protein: CASRTGFRNSPLHF.

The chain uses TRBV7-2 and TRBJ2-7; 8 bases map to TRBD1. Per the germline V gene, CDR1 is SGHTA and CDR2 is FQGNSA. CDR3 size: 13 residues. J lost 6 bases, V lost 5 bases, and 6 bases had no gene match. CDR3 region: CASSQGQVGEQYF. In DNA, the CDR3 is TGTGCCAGCAGCCAGGGACAGGTTGGCGAGCAGTACTTC.